This is a list of T cell receptor beta chains from one sample in a study of technical replicates of blood from four donors. The protocol was immunoSEQ multiplex PCR, while the TCRdb copy is restricted to in-frame clones and leaves out a portion. The sample lists 55,000 to 75,000 clones, about nine tenths seen once, with about 3.9% in the top ten. The sequenced sample was PBMCs. All receptors derive from a human donor in good health. Some clones in this sample may be carry-over from other donors' samples. The CDR3 runs from the conserved cysteine through the conserved F or W. The D gene is left open where the match is weak. Where a row states a size, it is once, few, many or the class of an expanded clone; other rows omit it.

d_call j_call clone_size v_call cdr3_aa cdr3_nt
- TRBJ1-2 - TRBV10-3 CAISVNSPYGYTF TGTGCCATCAGTGTGAACAGCCCCTATGGCTACACCTTC
- TRBJ1-1 - TRBV4-1 CASSPDRDTEAFF TGCGCCAGCAGCCCGGACAGAGACACTGAAGCTTTCTTT
- TRBJ1-2 - TRBV18 CASSPRDAGPSTF TGTGCCAGCTCACCACGGGATGCGGGCCCGAGCACCTTC
TRBD1 TRBJ1-4 - TRBV7-9 CASSFKDRGLEKLFF TGTGCCAGCAGCTTTAAGGACAGGGGGCTTGAAAAACTGTTTTTT
- TRBJ2-7 - TRBV10-3 CAIRAGTGSEQYF TGTGCCATTAGAGCCGGGACTGGGAGCGAGCAGTACTTC
- TRBJ1-1 - TRBV5-1 CASSWQGSPNTEAFF TGCGCCAGCAGCTGGCAGGGGAGCCCAAACACTGAAGCTTTCTTT
- TRBJ1-4 - TRBV2 CASTSGGVKLFF TGTGCCAGCACGTCGGGGGGGGTGAAACTGTTTTTT
- TRBJ1-2 - TRBV25-1 CASSESSAWAGYTF TGTGCCAGCAGTGAATCGTCAGCATGGGCTGGCTACACCTTC
- TRBJ1-1 - TRBV4-3 CASSQDFGGTEAFF TGCGCCAGCAGCCAAGATTTCGGGGGCACTGAAGCTTTCTTT
- TRBJ1-5 once TRBV19 CASSIVRVGQPQHF TGTGCCAGTAGTATAGTCAGGGTAGGTCAGCCCCAGCATTTT
TRBD1 TRBJ1-1 - TRBV11-2 CASSLRFGTVNTEAFF TGTGCCAGCAGCTTAAGATTTGGGACAGTGAACACTGAAGCTTTCTTT
TRBD2 TRBJ2-7 - TRBV4-2 CASSRYAGGGDYEQYF TGTGCCAGCAGCCGATACGCCGGCGGGGGGGACTACGAGCAGTACTTC
TRBD1 TRBJ1-2 - TRBV30 CAWSVDRVPQGYTF TGTGCCTGGAGTGTAGACAGGGTCCCTCAAGGCTACACCTTC
- TRBJ2-7 - TRBV6-1 CASSVRYPGGVAYEQYF TGTGCCAGCAGTGTACGTTATCCCGGCGGAGTCGCCTACGAGCAGTACTTC
- TRBJ2-5 - TRBV29-1 CSAPVGGSQETQYF TGCAGCGCGCCTGTTGGGGGGAGCCAAGAGACCCAGTACTTC
- TRBJ2-7 - TRBV7-6 CASSLGLDSYEQYF TGTGCCAGCAGCTTAGGTTTAGACTCCTACGAGCAGTACTTC
- TRBJ2-7 - TRBV4-3 CASSRDMARGQYF TGCGCCAGCAGCAGGGACATGGCCCGGGGGCAGTACTTC
TRBD1 TRBJ1-2 - TRBV4-1 CASSQATGTGFYTF TGCGCCAGCAGCCAAGCGACAGGGACGGGCTTCTACACCTTC
- TRBJ1-2 few TRBV6-1 CASSDGLNYGYTF TGTGCCAGCAGTGATGGCCTGAACTATGGCTACACCTTC
- TRBJ2-3 once TRBV7-9 CAGRASTDTQYF TGTGCCGGTCGCGCCAGCACAGATACGCAGTATTTT
TRBD2 TRBJ2-7 - TRBV5-1 CASSYASGPNEQYF TGCGCCAGCAGCTATGCTAGCGGACCAAACGAGCAGTACTTC
- TRBJ2-1 - TRBV4-1 CASSQGEGGIYNEQFF TGCGCCAGCAGCCAAGGGGAGGGGGGAATCTACAATGAGCAGTTCTTC
TRBD1 TRBJ2-7 - TRBV6-5 CASSKPGQGNEQYF TGTGCCAGCAGTAAACCGGGACAGGGCAACGAGCAGTACTTC
- TRBJ2-5 - TRBV6-1 CVSSAQGTQETQYF TGTGTCAGCAGTGCACAGGGAACCCAAGAGACCCAGTACTTC
- TRBJ2-7 - TRBV7-2 CASSLLYYEQYF TGTGCCAGCAGCTTACTGTACTACGAGCAGTACTTC
TRBD1 TRBJ1-1 - TRBV9 CASSADRGTEAFF TGTGCCAGCAGCGCAGACAGGGGCACTGAAGCTTTCTTT
TRBD2 TRBJ2-5 - TRBV18 CASSPLRTGLAGGRETQYF TGTGCCAGCTCACCCTTACGCACGGGCCTAGCGGGAGGGCGAGAGACCCAGTACTTC
TRBD1 TRBJ1-2 - TRBV13 CASSLGQGKVLGYTF TGTGCCAGCAGCCTGGGACAGGGAAAAGTTCTTGGCTACACCTTC
- TRBJ2-5 - TRBV9 CASSVGEGTQYF TGTGCCAGCAGCGTGGGCGAGGGGACCCAGTACTTC